The next 5 T cell receptor beta chains were all read from a single sample in a study. Treg sorting used a CD4+CD25+CD127-/low gate. TCRdb analysed the 5' RACE reads with MiXCR anew, one entry per CDR3 protein. Among about 43,000 distinct CDR3 sequences listed, 20% to 25% were seen once. Sequences were obtained from Tregs sorted from a lymph node. The receptors come from a female donor with breast cancer.

This clonotype qualifies as medium-sized. The gene calls are TRBV12-3 or TRBV12-4 and TRBJ2-5; D is perhaps TRBD1 (5 bases). This CDR3 is 14 amino acids long. V was pared by 2 bases and J by 2 bases, with 9 bases between. The CDR3 loop reads CASSLRRQQETQYF. CDR3 nucleotides: TGTGCCAGCAGTTTAAGGCGACAGCAAGAGACCCAGTACTTC.

This clonotype was seen a single time. The V gene is TRBV29-1, the J gene TRBJ2-3, with D maybe TRBD2 (6 bases). With 5 bases removed from V and 2 bases from J, the gap between germline ends came to 11 bases. Germline CDR1 and CDR2: SQVTM and ANQGSEA. This CDR3 contains 13 residues. CDR3 sequence reads: CSVSSVDTDTQYF. The CDR3 nucleotides read TGCAGCGTTTCTAGCGTGGACACAGATACGCAGTATTTT.

Turning to this clonotype: A much larger clone sits a single nucleotide away, making a read error possible. V gene TRBV20-1 combines with J gene TRBJ2-7; TRBD1 or TRBD2 may be the D gene (5 bases each). Germline assignment: CDR1 DFQATT and CDR2 SNEGSKA (reference sequence). Deletions cut 4 bases from V and 5 bases from J, with 15 bases between. The CDR3 length is 13 residues. CDR3 sequence reads: CSAIWGSGHEQYF. DNA for the CDR3: TGCAGTGCTATATGGGGGAGTGGGCACGAGCAGTACTTC.

This sequence joins TRBV12-3 or TRBV12-4 and TRBJ2-7; 7 bases line up with TRBD1. This CDR3 spans 14 amino acids. V lost 3 bases to trimming and J lost 4 bases; unmatched junction nucleotides: 6. The CDR3 DNA sequence: TGTGCCAGCAGTTTCAAGGGGGCAGTTTACGAGCAGTACTTC. Protein product: CASSFKGAVYEQYF.

The CDR3 DNA follows: TGCAGTGCTAGAGTTGGGGGGTTCACTGAAGCTTTCTTT. Protein: CSARVGGFTEAFF. The J gene is TRBJ1-1, the V gene TRBV20-1; a possible D gene is TRBD1 (5 bases). Germline V gene sequence: CDR1 DFQATT, CDR2 SNEGSKA (reference sequence). The V gene lost 1 base and the J gene lost 4 bases, with 10 bases spanning the gap. The CDR3 runs to 13 residues.